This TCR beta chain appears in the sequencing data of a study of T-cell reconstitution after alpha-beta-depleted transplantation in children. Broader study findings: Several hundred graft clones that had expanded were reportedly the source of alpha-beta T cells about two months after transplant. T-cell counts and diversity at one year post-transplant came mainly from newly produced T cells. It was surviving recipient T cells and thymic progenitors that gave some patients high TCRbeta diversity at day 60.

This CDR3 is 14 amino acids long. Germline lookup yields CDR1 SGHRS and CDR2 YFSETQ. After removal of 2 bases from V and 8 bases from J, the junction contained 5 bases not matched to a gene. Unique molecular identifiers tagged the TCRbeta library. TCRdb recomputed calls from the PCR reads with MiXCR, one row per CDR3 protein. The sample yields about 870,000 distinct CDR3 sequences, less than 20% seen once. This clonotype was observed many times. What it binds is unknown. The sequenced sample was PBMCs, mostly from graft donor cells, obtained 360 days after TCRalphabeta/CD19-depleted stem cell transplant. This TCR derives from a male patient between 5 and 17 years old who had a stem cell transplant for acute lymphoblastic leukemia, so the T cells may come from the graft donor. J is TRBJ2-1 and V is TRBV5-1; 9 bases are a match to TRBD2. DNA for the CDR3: TGCGCCAGCAGCTTAATAGCGGGAGTCGATGAGCAGTTCTTC. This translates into CASSLIAGVDEQFF.